This T cell receptor (beta chain) comes out of a study of human T cells and chemical hapten exposure. Study context: An approximately 2 cm by approximately 2 cm inner upper arm patch received 2% DPC for sensitization.

Time point reported: pre-sensitization, week 0. Treatment reported: therapeutic diphenylcyclopropenone sensitization with weekly scalp DPC. Each CDR3 protein gets one entry after TCRdb re-called the RACE reads with MiXCR. The table records under 300,000 distinct CDR3 sequences, approximately 8.4% of them present only once. J gave up 4 bases and V 3 bases, and 8 bases lay outside the gene matches. The CDR3 consists of 15 residues. Germline CDR1 and CDR2: MNHEY and SMNVEV (reference sequence). The input for sequencing was whole blood, taken in connection with sensitization to the hapten diphenylcyclopropenone (DPC). The chain recombines TRBV27 with TRBJ2-7; 8 bases align to TRBD1. The clonotype was recovered from a woman aged 40 to 50 with alopecia areata. Some clones in this sample may be carry-over from other donors' samples. DNA for the CDR3: TGTGCCAGCAGTTTCGGGACAGGACGTTCTTACGAGCAGTACTTC. This translates into CASSFGTGRSYEQYF.